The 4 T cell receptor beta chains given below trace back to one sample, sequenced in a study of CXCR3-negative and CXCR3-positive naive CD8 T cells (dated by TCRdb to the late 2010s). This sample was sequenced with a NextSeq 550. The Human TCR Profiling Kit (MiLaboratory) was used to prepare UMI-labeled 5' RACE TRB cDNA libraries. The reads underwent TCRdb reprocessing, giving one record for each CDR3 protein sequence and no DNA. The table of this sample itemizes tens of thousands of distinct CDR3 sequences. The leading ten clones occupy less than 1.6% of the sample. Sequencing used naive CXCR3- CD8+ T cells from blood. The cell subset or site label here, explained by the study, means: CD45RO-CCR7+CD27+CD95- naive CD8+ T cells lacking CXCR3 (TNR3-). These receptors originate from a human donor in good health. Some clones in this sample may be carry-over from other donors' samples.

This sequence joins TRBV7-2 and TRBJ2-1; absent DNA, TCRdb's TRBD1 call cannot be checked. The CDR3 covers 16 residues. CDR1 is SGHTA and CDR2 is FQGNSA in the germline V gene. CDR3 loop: CASSLPREGPVYEQFF.

The CDR3 region is CASSQEGAQPQHF. The chain uses TRBV4-1 and TRBJ1-5; TCRdb gives TRBD1 as the D gene, but with no DNA this cannot be confirmed. The CDR3 is 13 amino acids. The V gene's germline CDR1 is MGHRA and CDR2 YSYEKL.

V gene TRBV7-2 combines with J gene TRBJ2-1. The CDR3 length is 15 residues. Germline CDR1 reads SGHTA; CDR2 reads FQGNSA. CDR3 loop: CASSNLGYIYNEQFF.

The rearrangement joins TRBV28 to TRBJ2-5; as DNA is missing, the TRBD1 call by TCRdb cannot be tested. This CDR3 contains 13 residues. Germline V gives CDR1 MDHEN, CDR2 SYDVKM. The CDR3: CASSPDRGRTQYF.